The clone carrying this T cell receptor (beta chain) was detected a few times. The antigen is unknown. This sample is part of a study of T-cell memory formation after mild COVID-19. Study-level points and caveats: Contracting CD4+ clones lay largely in CM and EM, with CD8+ ones residing in EMRA.

V was cut by 9 bases and J by 1 base, with 14 bases left in between. Germline V CDR1 and CDR2: KGHDR, SFDVKD. The CDR3 extends over 14 amino acids. The 5'RACE method, run with constant-segment primers, produced TCR alpha and TCR beta cDNA libraries (carrying sample barcodes and UMIs). TCRdb fed the 5' RACE reads into MiXCR, producing one record per CDR3 protein. The table records around 200,000 distinct CDR3 sequences, roughly a tenth of them present only once. The rearrangement links TRBV24-1 to TRBJ1-2; weak D call: TRBD1 (5 bases). The receptor's source is a man in his late teens or twenties who had mild COVID-19 (a few samples of this study predate the infection). Cell type and time point are not known. Sequencing was performed on PBMCs or a T cell subset sorted from them (not recorded which). The CDR3 loop reads CATASGGGNYGYTF. The DNA for the CDR3 is TGTGCCACCGCCTCGGGGGGAGGTAACTATGGCTACACCTTC.